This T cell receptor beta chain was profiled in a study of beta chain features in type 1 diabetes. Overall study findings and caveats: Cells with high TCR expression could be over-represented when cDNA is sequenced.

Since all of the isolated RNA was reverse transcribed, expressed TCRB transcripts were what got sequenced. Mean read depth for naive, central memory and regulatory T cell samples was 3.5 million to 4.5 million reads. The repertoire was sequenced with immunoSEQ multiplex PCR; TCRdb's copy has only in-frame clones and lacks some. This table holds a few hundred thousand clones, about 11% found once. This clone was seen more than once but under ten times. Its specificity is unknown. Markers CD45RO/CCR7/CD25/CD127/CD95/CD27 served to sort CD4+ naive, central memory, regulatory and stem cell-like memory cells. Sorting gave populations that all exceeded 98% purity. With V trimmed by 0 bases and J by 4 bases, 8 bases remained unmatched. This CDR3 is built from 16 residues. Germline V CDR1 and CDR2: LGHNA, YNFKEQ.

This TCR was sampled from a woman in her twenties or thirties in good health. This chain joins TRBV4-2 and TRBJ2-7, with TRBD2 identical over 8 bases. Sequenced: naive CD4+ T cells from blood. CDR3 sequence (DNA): TGTGCCAGCAGCCAAGACCGGAGCGGGAGTTCGTACGAGCAGTACTTC. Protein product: CASSQDRSGSSYEQYF.